This TCR beta chain was recorded in a study of shared clonotypes between healthy human individuals. Study-wide results and caveats: Non-shared clonotypes were found to have lower generation probabilities than the clonotypes that were shared by all four of the sorted-subset donors. Naive subsets tended to show greater estimated richness than memory subsets. Among several donors, approximately 5% of naive CD4 clonotypes were found in common.

Worth noting for this clone: The antigen is not known.

Measured with immunoSEQ multiplex PCR; TCRdb has only the in-frame clones, and not every one. The sample lists approximately 2,000,000 clones; 85% to 95% were seen once. Donors comprised healthy HIV-negative adults lacking recent acute infections or vaccinations. The sample comprised naive CD4+ T cells from PBMCs. Indicated subset: CD45RA+ positively selected. The sequence came from a man between 18 and 35 years old in good health. Some clones in this sample may be carry-over from other donors' samples.

CDR3 coding DNA: TGTGCCAGCAGCGCCTATAGGGGGGTCTCTGGAAACACCATATATTTT. This translates into CASSAYRGVSGNTIYF. V is TRBV9 and J is TRBJ1-3; D may be TRBD1 (6 bases). The CDR3 is made up of 16 amino acids. Germline values: CDR1 SGDLS, CDR2 YYNGEE. The germline V and J ends were trimmed by 3 bases and 0 bases, with 13 bases remaining between them.